These 26 T cell receptor beta chains came from one sample sequenced in a study of OX40 agonist ivuxolimab in advanced cancers. Sequencing was performed with immunoSEQ multiplex PCR; in TCRdb, only in-frame clones are kept and a portion is missing. The table includes approximately 69,000 clones, nearly 90% detected once. The sample consisted of CD4+ or CD8+ T cells sorted from blood, taken in a trial of the OX40 agonist ivuxolimab. The receptors here all came from an adult with an advanced solid tumor such as melanoma, head and neck, liver or kidney cancer.

The chain recombines TRBV11-3 with TRBJ2-1, with TRBD2 matching over 7 bases. The CDR3 is made up of 16 amino acids. J lost 10 bases, V lost 5 bases, and 17 bases had no gene match. Germline V gene sequence: CDR1 SGHNT, CDR2 YENEEA. The CDR3 spells CASSGTTTVQRREQFF. CDR3 coding DNA: TGTGCCAGCAGCGGGACTACTACAGTCCAGCGAAGAGAGCAGTTCTTC.

V usage is TRBV28 and J usage is TRBJ1-3; tentative D call: TRBD1 (5 bases). CDR1 is MDHEN, CDR2 SYDVKM, per germline. The length of the CDR3 is 16 residues. V lost 3 bases to trimming and J lost 9 bases, with 21 bases between them. This CDR3 is CASSLNGAIGRATIYF. For the CDR3, the DNA is TGTGCCAGCAGTTTGAATGGGGCGATCGGTCGGGCCACCATATATTTT. The variable domain in full, completed from reference TRBV28 and TRBJ1-3, reads DVKVTQSSRYLVKRTGEKVFLECVQDMDHENMFWYRQDPGLGLRLIYFSYDVKMKEKGDIPEGYSVSREKKERFSLILESASTNQTSMYLCASSLNGAIGRATIYFGEGSWLTVV.

The gene calls are TRBV5-1 and TRBJ2-5, with 9 positions matching TRBD2. The CDR3 spans 15 residues. V lost 1 base, J lost 4 bases, and 5 bases stayed unmatched. CDR1 is SGHRS and CDR2 is YFSETQ in the germline V gene. DNA for the CDR3: TGCGCCAGCAGCTTGTTGTCTAGCGGGGTAGAGACCCAGTACTTC. Its protein is CASSLLSSGVETQYF.

The chain has TRBV6-1 and TRBJ1-2, with D unclear. Trimming pared 3 bases from V and 3 bases from J, leaving 8 bases between. Germline V gives CDR1 MNHNS, CDR2 SASEGT. The CDR3 sequence is 13 residues long. The CDR3 is CASSEDGYYGYTF. The CDR3 DNA reads TGTGCCAGCAGTGAGGACGGTTACTATGGCTACACCTTC.

This CDR3 reads CASSLAPWTDEKLFF. The CDR3 bases are TGCGCCAGCAGCTTGGCCCCCTGGACAGATGAAAAACTGTTTTTT. V gene TRBV5-1 combines with J gene TRBJ1-4; a possible D gene is TRBD1 (6 bases). Germline V CDR1 and CDR2: SGHRS, YFSETQ. V dropped 0 bases and J dropped 6 bases, with 12 bases sitting between them. The CDR3 is 15 amino acids. Drawing the rest from reference TRBV5-1 and TRBJ1-4, the complete variable domain is KAGVTQTPRYLIKTRGQQVTLSCSPISGHRSVSWYQQTPGQGLQFLFEYFSETQRNKGNFPGRFSGRQFSNSRSEMNVSTLELGDSALYLCASSLAPWTDEKLFFGSGTQLSVL.

The CDR3 protein is CASSLGDRAWYNEQFF. The CDR3 bases are TGTGCCAGCAGCTTAGGGGACAGGGCATGGTACAATGAGCAGTTCTTC. This rearrangement joins TRBV11-2 to TRBJ2-1; 9 bases are shared with TRBD1. Unmatched junction bases numbered 5, after V lost 1 base and J lost 4 bases. The CDR3 sequence is 16 residues long. Germline CDR1 SGHAT, CDR2 FQNNGV.

This clone was seen more than once but under ten times. The chain is built from TRBV5-1 and TRBJ1-2, with D hard to call. Looked up from germline, CDR1 is SGHRS and CDR2 is YFSETQ. This CDR3 region has 13 residues. Trimming shortened V by 8 bases and J by 8 bases, and 19 bases separated the two germline ends. CDR3 residues: CASSGTEYGGYTF. The DNA for the CDR3 is TGCGCCAGTTCGGGAACGGAGTACGGAGGCTACACCTTC.

As concerns this clone: Other DNA sequences within the sample encode an identical CDR3. The chain has TRBV28 and TRBJ2-5, with 9 bases aligning to TRBD2. The CDR3 has 13 amino acids. Germline CDR1 MDHEN, CDR2 SYDVKM. The V gene end was trimmed by 3 bases and the J gene end by 5 bases; junction bases not matched to a gene: 1. CDR3 loop: CASSFSGRETQYF. DNA of the CDR3: TGTGCCAGCAGTTTCAGCGGGAGGGAGACCCAGTACTTC.

V usage is TRBV5-1 and J usage is TRBJ2-7; tentative D call: TRBD1 (5 bases). The CDR3 sequence is 13 residues long. V was trimmed by 4 bases and J by 6 bases, leaving 14 bases between them. Germline V CDR1 and CDR2: SGHRS, YFSETQ. CDR3 DNA sequence: TGCGCCAGCAGCCCCTACCAGGGCGGCGAGCAGTACTTC. It codes for CASSPYQGGEQYF. The whole variable domain, remainder taken from reference TRBV5-1 and TRBJ2-7, is KAGVTQTPRYLIKTRGQQVTLSCSPISGHRSVSWYQQTPGQGLQFLFEYFSETQRNKGNFPGRFSGRQFSNSRSEMNVSTLELGDSALYLCASSPYQGGEQYFGPGTRLTVT.

Concerning this clone itself: The sample carries other DNA sequences with the same CDR3. V usage is TRBV5-1 and J usage is TRBJ1-2; no clear D gene. V was pared by 0 bases and J by 0 bases, with 6 bases between. There are 14 residues in the CDR3. Germline CDR1 is SGHRS and CDR2 is YFSETQ. The CDR3 here is CASSLEGANYGYTF. In DNA form, the CDR3 reads TGCGCCAGCAGCTTGGAAGGAGCTAACTATGGCTACACCTTC.

The chain employs TRBV28 and TRBJ2-5, with 7 bases lining up with TRBD1. From germline, CDR1 is MDHEN and CDR2 SYDVKM. The V segment lost 5 bases and the J segment 5 bases; nucleotides outside the gene matches: 5. The CDR3 is 13 amino acids. CDR3 in amino acids: CASSRGQSETQYF. The CDR3 DNA reads TGTGCCAGCAGTAGGGGGCAGTCGGAGACCCAGTACTTC.

The chain is built from TRBV10-3 and TRBJ1-2; D uncertain. CDR1 is ENHRY, CDR2 SYGVKD, per germline. The CDR3 length is 16 residues. V shed 3 bases and J shed 7 bases, with 21 bases lying between them. The CDR3 spells CAISESKGGSRVGYTF. CDR3 DNA: TGTGCCATCAGTGAATCTAAGGGTGGTAGCCGGGTTGGCTACACCTTC.

The rearrangement joins TRBV28 to TRBJ2-5; 10 nucleotides match TRBD1. Gene TRBJ2-7 matches the end of the DNA better, so the J call may be wrong. The length of the CDR3 is 13 residues. In germline, CDR1 is MDHEN, CDR2 SYDVKM. CDR3 sequence reads: CASSLGTGDEQYF. CDR3 DNA: TGTGCCAGCAGTTTAGGGACAGGGGACGAGCAGTACTTC.

The chain employs TRBV5-4 and TRBJ2-1, with 14 bases fitting TRBD2. The CDR3 consists of 14 residues. The germline CDR1 and CDR2 sequences are SGHNT and YYREEE (reference sequence). The J segment lost 10 bases and the V segment lost 5 bases, leaving 5 bases of the junction unmatched. The CDR3 loop is CASRPGLAGGEQFF. CDR3 nucleotide sequence: TGTGCCAGCAGACCCGGACTAGCGGGAGGAGAGCAGTTCTTC.

The V gene is TRBV6-5, the J gene TRBJ1-2; 7 positions match TRBD1. The germline V gene encodes CDR1 MNHEY and CDR2 SVGAGI. V dropped 3 bases and J dropped 5; count of bases not matched to a gene: 9. The length of the CDR3 is 15 residues. The DNA for the CDR3 is TGTGCCAGCAGTTATTTGGGGACAGCGCCGTATGGCTACACCTTC. As protein: CASSYLGTAPYGYTF.

The chain's CDR3 is CASSFASGTSGAEQFF. As DNA, the CDR3 is TGTGCCAGCAGCTTCGCTTCCGGGACTAGCGGGGCTGAGCAGTTCTTC. This chain links TRBV7-9 with TRBJ2-1, with 13 bases aligning to TRBD2. J lost 9 bases, V lost 3 bases, and 8 bases had no gene match. The CDR3 spans 16 residues. Germline CDR1 and CDR2: SEHNR and FQNEAQ (reference sequence).

Note on this clone: Distinct nucleotide sequences in the sample also encode this CDR3. J is TRBJ2-1 and V is TRBV18, with 12 bases matching TRBD2. The CDR3 length is 13 residues. Trimming removed 3 bases from V and 9 bases from J; junction bases left unmatched: 0. CDR1 is KGHSH and CDR2 is LQKENI in the germline V gene. The chain's CDR3 is CASSPGLAGEQFF. The CDR3, as DNA: TGTGCCAGCTCACCGGGACTAGCGGGTGAGCAGTTCTTC. Full variable domain (remainder filled in from reference TRBV18 and TRBJ2-1): NAGVMQNPRHLVRRRGQEARLRCSPMKGHSHVYWYRQLPEEGLKFMVYLQKENIIDESGMPKERFSAEFPKEGPSILRIQQVVRGDSAAYFCASSPGLAGEQFFGPGTRLTVL.

V and J are TRBV7-3 and TRBJ2-1; TRBD2 agrees at 7 bases. Germline V lookup: CDR1 SGHTA, CDR2 FQGTGA. Unmatched junction bases numbered 10, after V lost 5 bases and J lost 0 bases. This CDR3 comprises 17 residues. The CDR3 DNA reads TGTGCCAGCAGCCGAGCGGGACCCGGGAGCTCCTACAATGAGCAGTTCTTC. This sequence encodes CASSRAGPGSSYNEQFF.

The chain uses TRBV4-3 and TRBJ1-1, with no clear D. V lost 0 bases to trimming and J lost 1 base, with 12 bases between them. The CDR3 runs to 16 residues. Germline CDR1 reads LGHNA; CDR2 reads YSLEER. The CDR3 DNA follows: TGCGCCAGCAGCCAAGAGTTATCACGGCAGAACACTGAAGCTTTCTTT. This gives the protein CASSQELSRQNTEAFF.

The chain uses TRBV7-2 and TRBJ2-2; the match to TRBD2 covers 14 bases. The V gene's germline CDR1 is SGHTA and CDR2 FQGNSA. This CDR3 comprises 19 residues. V gave up 5 bases and J gave up 5 bases; unmatched junction bases: 13. In nucleotides, the CDR3 is TGTGCCAGCAGCATTCCCCGGACTAGCGGGAGGTTGAGAACCGGGGAGCTGTTTTTT. This sequence encodes CASSIPRTSGRLRTGELFF.

The V and J genes are TRBV7-8 and TRBJ1-5; tentative D call: TRBD1 (5 bases). Germline CDR1 and CDR2: SGHVS and FQNEAQ. V lost 2 bases and J 4 bases, leaving 21 bases between the germline ends. The CDR3 consists of 18 residues. CDR3: CASSLWGRAGPLNQPQHF. As DNA, the CDR3 is TGTGCCAGCAGCTTATGGGGCCGGGCAGGCCCACTTAATCAGCCCCAGCATTTT.

The chain joins TRBV7-2 to TRBJ2-3; D is unclear. The V gene lost 6 bases and the J gene lost 11 bases, with 21 bases spanning the gap. This CDR3 comprises 14 residues. The V gene's germline CDR1 is SGHTA and CDR2 FQGNSA. CDR3 protein: CASSLAAPGPLQYF. The CDR3, as DNA: TGTGCCAGCAGTTTGGCCGCCCCGGGTCCCTTGCAGTATTTT. The variable domain in full, completed from reference TRBV7-2 and TRBJ2-3, reads GAGVSQSPSNKVTEKGKDVELRCDPISGHTALYWYRQSLGQGLEFLIYFQGNSAPDKSGLPSDRFSAERTGGSVSTLTIQRTQQEDSAVYLCASSLAAPGPLQYFGPGTRLTVL.

The table lists this clone with a count of one. The genes are TRBV10-2 and TRBJ1-1, with D tentatively TRBD1 (6 bases). V was trimmed by 6 bases and J by 3 bases, leaving 14 bases between them. Germline V lookup: CDR1 WSHSY, CDR2 SAAADI. This CDR3 is built from 14 residues. The CDR3 bases are TGCGCCAGCAGGAGGGGGGGACAAGACACTGAAGCTTTCTTT. This translates into CASRRGGQDTEAFF.

The gene calls are TRBV7-2 and TRBJ2-5; TRBD2 agrees at 12 bases. V was pared by 5 bases and J by 4 bases, with 5 bases of the junction left unmatched. The germline CDR1 and CDR2 sequences are SGHTA and FQGNSA. The CDR3 totals 15 residues. The CDR3 sequence: CASSPEGLAGETQYF. In DNA, the CDR3 is TGTGCCAGCAGCCCCGAGGGACTAGCGGGAGAGACCCAGTACTTC. Based on the CDR3 plus reference TRBV7-2 and TRBJ2-5, the full variable domain is GAGVSQSPSNKVTEKGKDVELRCDPISGHTALYWYRQSLGQGLEFLIYFQGNSAPDKSGLPSDRFSAERTGGSVSTLTIQRTQQEDSAVYLCASSPEGLAGETQYFGPGTRLLVL.

V gene TRBV5-5 combines with J gene TRBJ2-1, with 7 bases fitting TRBD2. Germline CDR1 SGHKS, CDR2 YYEKEE (reference sequence). The CDR3 extends over 16 amino acids. The V gene end was trimmed by 6 bases and the J gene end by 4 bases; junction bases not matched to a gene: 13. CDR3 in amino acids: CASTPRLGGGYNEQFF. The DNA of the CDR3 is TGTGCCAGCACCCCCCGGTTGGGCGGGGGTTACAATGAGCAGTTCTTC.

This chain uses TRBV2 with TRBJ2-3; TRBD2 matches at 16 bases. Germline V gene data show CDR1 as SNHLY and CDR2 as FYNNEI. The CDR3 extends over 17 amino acids. The junction had 2 bases not matched to a gene; V was cut back by 5 bases and J by 0 bases. CDR3 coding DNA: TGTGCCAGCAGTAGGGGACTAGCGGGAGGGAGCACAGATACGCAGTATTTT. Protein: CASSRGLAGGSTDTQYF.